The T cell receptor beta chain described here comes from a study of blood T cell repertoires in COVID-19. The CDR3 loop spans 14 amino acids. The germline V gene encodes CDR1 SGHAT and CDR2 FQNNGV. Trimming removed 6 bases from V and 0 bases from J, with 10 bases in between. In the authors' methods: How many nucleated cells were present was estimated from reference gene primer amplification. The table came from immunoSEQ multiplex PCR; TCRdb's copy has only in-frame clones and leaves some out. The V and J calls and clone size were taken over from that table, and D and trimming were inferred from the DNA. The table includes around 100,000 clones, approximately 86% detected once.

This receptor was obtained from a middle-aged man with active or convalescent COVID-19. The sample was peripheral blood. This chain uses TRBV11-2 with TRBJ2-3; D perhaps matches TRBD2 (6 bases). Here the CDR3 reads CASRGTVSTDTQYF. As DNA, the CDR3 is TGTGCCAGCAGGGGGACTGTCAGCACAGATACGCAGTATTTT.